Below, 8 T cell receptor beta chains from the same sample are listed, as sequenced in a study of CD4 T cells in relation to SARS-CoV-2 and coronaviruses. The method was immunoSEQ multiplex PCR; TCRdb's version includes in-frame clones alone and lacks a portion of them. The sample has around 18,000 clones; 77% are singletons. Their antigens are not known. CD4+ T cells from unexposed donors were obtained before the COVID-19 pandemic (2011-2018). After about 10 days of culture, CD4+ T cells were isolated. The sample was CD4+ T cells from PBMCs, cultured in vitro. Source of these receptors: a human donor in good health.

DNA of the CDR3: TGTGCCAGCGCTCGGGGCAGGAACACTGAAGCTTTCTTT. Protein: CASARGRNTEAFF. This sequence joins TRBV7-8 and TRBJ1-1, with a tentative D call TRBD1 (5 bases). The CDR3 sequence is 13 residues long. Trimming stripped 8 bases from V and 1 base from J, with 11 bases between. Germline V gene sequence: CDR1 SGHVS, CDR2 FQNEAQ. The full variable domain, in which reference TRBV7-8 and TRBJ1-1 provide the parts outside the CDR3, is GAGVSQSPRYKVAKRGQDVALRCDPISGHVSLFWYQQALGQGPEFLTYFQNEAQLDKSGLPSDRFFAERPEGSVSTLKIQRTQQEDSAVYLCASARGRNTEAFFGQGTRLTVV.

V is TRBV30 and J is TRBJ2-7, with TRBD1 as a possible D gene (6 bases). V shed 2 bases and J shed 4 bases, with 18 bases lying between them. CDR3 length: 15 residues. The germline gives CDR1 GTSNPN, CDR2 SVGIG (reference sequence). CDR3 DNA sequence: TGTGCCTGGAGTCCCTTAACCCAGGGGCGGTACGAGCAGTACTTC. Protein product: CAWSPLTQGRYEQYF.

This clone has more than one count but fewer than ten. V gene TRBV28 combines with J gene TRBJ1-6; no firm D call. Deletions cut 3 bases from V and 9 bases from J, with 12 bases between. CDR3 size: 14 residues. The germline CDR1 and CDR2 sequences are MDHEN and SYDVKM. CDR3 protein: CASSLDGQSSPLHF. The DNA for the CDR3 is TGTGCCAGCAGTTTGGACGGCCAGAGTTCACCCCTCCACTTT.

The chain carries TRBV3-1 (or the pseudogene TRBV3-2) and TRBJ2-4; TRBD2 might be the D (5 bases). Trimming pared 2 bases from V and 5 bases from J, leaving 10 bases between. This CDR3 has 14 residues. Germline CDR1 reads LGHDT; CDR2 reads YNNKEL (reference sequence). The chain's CDR3 is CASSQRISENIQYF. DNA of the CDR3: TGTGCCAGCAGCCAAAGGATTAGCGAAAACATTCAGTACTTC.

The chain couples TRBV3-1 (or the pseudogene TRBV3-2) to TRBJ2-1, with 7 nucleotides matching TRBD2. The ends lost 4 bases at V and 1 base at J; junction bases unmatched: 4. Germline V gene data show CDR1 as LGHDT and CDR2 as YNNKEL (reference sequence). CDR3 length: 15 amino acids. CDR3 in amino acids: CASSLTSESYNEQFF. CDR3 coding DNA: TGTGCCAGCAGCCTTACTAGCGAGTCCTACAATGAGCAGTTCTTC.

The rearrangement links TRBV29-1 to TRBJ1-3, with D perhaps matching TRBD1 (6 bases). The V end lost 7 bases, the J end lost 0 bases, and 13 bases lay between the germline ends. CDR3 length equals 14 residues. Per germline, CDR1 SQVTM and CDR2 ANQGSEA. The CDR3 DNA follows: TGCAGCGGAAGCAGGGGAACCTCTGGAAACACCATATATTTT. Amino acids: CSGSRGTSGNTIYF. Drawing the rest from reference TRBV29-1 and TRBJ1-3, the complete variable domain is SAVISQKPSRDICQRGTSLTIQCQVDSQVTMMFWYRQQPGQSLTLIATANQGSEATYESGFVIDKFPISRPNLTFSTLTVSNMSPEDSSIYLCSGSRGTSGNTIYFGEGSWLTVV.

This clone was seen a few times. The genes are TRBV2 and TRBJ2-1; tentatively, D is TRBD2 (6 bases). The CDR3 covers 16 residues. Trimming removed 5 bases from V and 3 bases from J, with 17 bases in between. Germline CDR1 SNHLY, CDR2 FYNNEI. The DNA for the CDR3 is TGTGCCAGCAGTTCACCCATTAGCGGAGACTACAATGAGCAGTTCTTC. Protein product: CASSSPISGDYNEQFF.

The chain combines TRBV7-2 with TRBJ2-5, with no clear D. The CDR3 length is 12 residues. The V end was cut by 5 bases, the J end by 5 bases, with 9 bases between. CDR1 is SGHTA and CDR2 is FQGNSA in the germline V gene. The CDR3 loop is CASSLTRETQYF. The DNA of the CDR3 is TGTGCCAGCAGCCTCACCCGGGAGACCCAGTACTTC.